These 23 T cell receptor beta chains share one sample of origin, sequenced in a study of patients and donors after allogeneic stem cell transplantation. Via MiXCR, TCRdb re-called the RT-PCR reads, giving one row per CDR3 protein. Here the sample spans about 25,000 distinct CDR3 sequences, 8.1% being singletons. Specimen: blood, either unsorted or a sorted T cell fraction (not recorded which). These receptors were collected from a human donor who was either an allogeneic HSCT recipient or a stem cell or donor lymphocyte infusion donor (not recorded which). It is not recorded whose cells these are; they may come from a transplant donor.

This clonotype was detected a few times. This chain links TRBV7-9 with TRBJ1-1; 7 bases fit TRBD1. The germline gives CDR1 SEHNR, CDR2 FQNEAQ (reference sequence). Losses at the gene ends were 5 bases for V and 3 bases for J; bases not matched to a gene: 3. The CDR3 is made up of 13 amino acids. CDR3 nucleotide sequence: TGTGCCAGCAGCGTAGACAGGGACACTGAAGCTTTCTTT. Protein product: CASSVDRDTEAFF.

This clonotype has just a few counts. The chain's CDR3 is CASRDPRGPGGNTEAFF. The CDR3 DNA sequence: TGTGCCAGCAGAGATCCCCGGGGTCCAGGGGGAAACACTGAAGCTTTCTTT. This chain connects TRBV6-2 or TRBV6-3 to TRBJ1-1; the match to TRBD1 covers 7 bases. Germline-derived CDR1 and CDR2 are MNHEY and SVGEGT. There are 17 residues in the CDR3. V shed 6 bases, J shed 2 bases, and the junction held 15 bases outside the gene matches.

This clonotype has at least ten counts. J is TRBJ1-1 and V is TRBV20-1, with D perhaps TRBD1 (6 bases). This CDR3 region has 11 residues. Germline V gene sequence: CDR1 DFQATT, CDR2 SNEGSKA (reference sequence). The ends were cut back, 8 bases at V and 1 base at J, with 8 bases in the middle. CDR3 DNA sequence: TGCAGTCCGGGGGCGAACACTGAAGCTTTCTTT. This codes for CSPGANTEAFF.

This clonotype was observed many times. The gene calls are TRBV12-3 or TRBV12-4 and TRBJ1-4; 9 bases map to TRBD1. CDR3 length: 18 residues. The V segment lost 5 bases and the J segment 8 bases; nucleotides outside the gene matches: 18. The DNA of the CDR3 is TGTGCCAGCAGTCCGGCCCTTACAGGGGGCGGGGTGAGAGAAAAACTGTTTTTT. This translates into CASSPALTGGGVREKLFF.

This clonotype was observed at least ten times. V and J are TRBV13 and TRBJ1-2, with no clear D. The length of the CDR3 is 13 residues. V was cut by 1 base and J by 8 bases, with 11 bases left in between. Germline V lookup: CDR1 PRHDT, CDR2 FYEKMQ (reference sequence). In DNA form, the CDR3 reads TGTGCCAGCAGCTTAGATGGGCTGAGGGGCTACACCTTC. Amino acid sequence: CASSLDGLRGYTF. Combining the CDR3 with reference TRBV13 and TRBJ1-2 gives the whole variable domain AAGVIQSPRHLIKEKRETATLKCYPIPRHDTVYWYQQGPGQDPQFLISFYEKMQSDKGSIPDRFSAQQFSDYHSELNMSSLELGDSALYFCASSLDGLRGYTFGSGTRLTVV.

There are many counts of this clonotype. This sequence joins TRBV27 and TRBJ2-2, with D tentatively TRBD1 (5 bases). The CDR3 sequence is 15 residues long. CDR1 MNHEY and CDR2 SMNVEV come from the germline V gene (reference sequence). Trimming removed 4 bases at V and 4 bases at J, with 13 bases between. The CDR3 sequence: CASSSRQTRTGELFF. CDR3 sequence (DNA): TGTGCCAGCAGTTCGAGACAGACTCGCACCGGGGAGCTGTTTTTT.

At least ten counts were recorded for this clonotype. V and J are TRBV4-2 and TRBJ2-4, with D unclear. This CDR3 has 13 residues. Germline V gene data show CDR1 as LGHNA and CDR2 as YNFKEQ. V shed 0 bases and J shed 10 bases, with 10 bases lying between them. CDR3 in amino acids: CASSQEGSRIQYF. DNA for the CDR3: TGTGCCAGCAGCCAAGAGGGCAGCCGAATTCAGTACTTC.

The table lists this clonotype with a few counts. The chain uses TRBV6-1 and TRBJ2-7, with 10 bases that match TRBD2. This CDR3 is 13 amino acids long. The V gene end was trimmed by 7 bases and the J gene end by 3 bases; junction bases not matched to a gene: 3. CDR1 and CDR2 (germline): MNHNS, SASEGT. Written as DNA, the CDR3 is TGTGCCAGCACTCCTAGCGGGGGCTACGAGCAGTACTTC. This encodes CASTPSGGYEQYF.

The chain links TRBV18 to TRBJ1-1; D is unclear. The V end was cut by 4 bases, the J end by 5 bases, with 8 bases between. This CDR3 spans 12 amino acids. Germline V gives CDR1 KGHSH, CDR2 LQKENI. The DNA for the CDR3 is TGTGCCAGCTCACGGCTGGAAACTGAAGCTTTCTTT. Residues: CASSRLETEAFF.

In its sample, this clonotype was seen many times. The genes are TRBV9 and TRBJ1-4; possibly TRBD1 for D (6 bases). From germline, CDR1 is SGDLS and CDR2 YYNGEE. This CDR3 is built from 16 residues. V lost 8 bases and J 4 bases, leaving 21 bases between the germline ends. The CDR3 sequence: CARLYSRTAYNEKLFF. The CDR3 DNA reads TGTGCCAGGTTATACTCAAGGACAGCTTATAATGAAAAACTGTTTTTT.

This clonotype appeared a few times. The CDR3 here is CASSPRDRGRTEAFF. The CDR3 nucleotides are TGTGCCAGCAGCCCCCGGGACAGGGGGCGGACTGAAGCTTTCTTT. The V call is TRBV5-5, the J call TRBJ1-1, with 12 bases that match TRBD1. With 4 bases clipped from V and 5 bases from J, the junction kept 6 bases outside the gene matches. The germline gives CDR1 SGHKS, CDR2 YYEKEE (reference sequence). This CDR3 has 15 amino acids.

This clonotype was detected many times. The rearrangement links TRBV20-1 to TRBJ1-2; D is ambiguous. CDR3 size: 15 residues. V gave up 3 bases and J gave up 5 bases, with 19 bases separating them. Germline values: CDR1 DFQATT, CDR2 SNEGSKA (reference sequence). CDR3: CSASDPIPGSYGYTF. As DNA, the CDR3 is TGCAGTGCTAGCGATCCGATCCCTGGATCGTATGGCTACACCTTC.

The rearrangement joins TRBV4-2 to TRBJ1-2; weak D call: TRBD1 (5 bases). Trimming took off 3 bases at V and 5 bases at J, with 22 bases between the two ends. The CDR3 consists of 17 residues. Germline lookup yields CDR1 LGHNA and CDR2 YNFKEQ. The CDR3 coding sequence is TGTGCCAGCAGCCAGAGTGGGGGTCAGGGATATGAGTATGGCTACACCTTC. Translation: CASSQSGGQGYEYGYTF.

This clonotype was counted ten times or more. This chain connects TRBV3-1 to TRBJ1-2; no clear D gene. The germline V gene encodes CDR1 LGHDT and CDR2 YNNKEL (reference sequence). Between the trimmed V and J ends, which lost 8 bases and 5 bases, there was a span of 12 bases. This CDR3 comprises 12 residues. CDR3 sequence reads: CASSIDVYGYTF. The CDR3 nucleotides are TGTGCCAGCTCCATCGACGTGTATGGCTACACCTTC.

This clonotype was counted at least ten times. The CDR3 nucleotides read TGTGCCAGCAAGGGGACAGATTTGTTTGGGGCCAACGTCCTGACTTTC. This sequence encodes CASKGTDLFGANVLTF. The chain employs TRBV6-1 and TRBJ2-6; 7 bases line up with TRBD1. Trimming at V came to 7 bases and at J to 3 bases, leaving 9 bases not matched to a gene. Per germline, CDR1 MNHNS and CDR2 SASEGT. CDR3 length: 16 amino acids.

This clonotype was observed at least ten times. The gene calls are TRBV5-1 and TRBJ2-5; 14 bases fit TRBD2. The trim removed 4 bases at V and 3 bases at J, leaving 2 bases unmatched. The CDR3 runs 15 residues. CDR1 and CDR2 (germline): SGHRS, YFSETQ. The CDR3 DNA sequence: TGCGCCAGCAGCCCGACTAGCGGGAGGGAAGAGACCCAGTACTTC. Translation gives CASSPTSGREETQYF.

DNA for the CDR3: TGTGCCAGCTCACCGGGGGTACAGTCGAACACCGGGGAGCTGTTTTTT. Amino acids: CASSPGVQSNTGELFF. V is TRBV18 and J is TRBJ2-2; D may match TRBD1 or TRBD2 (5 bases each). The CDR3 covers 16 residues. Trimming pared 3 bases from V and 0 bases from J, leaving 11 bases between. The germline V gene encodes CDR1 KGHSH and CDR2 LQKENI.

Ten or more counts support this clonotype. J is TRBJ1-2 and V is TRBV5-1; 7 bases are shared with TRBD1. The V segment lost 3 bases and the J segment 5 bases; nucleotides outside the gene matches: 10. CDR3 size: 15 residues. Germline CDR1 and CDR2: SGHRS and YFSETQ. The CDR3 loop is CASSWETGTEYGYTF. The CDR3 nucleotides are TGCGCCAGCAGCTGGGAAACCGGGACAGAATATGGCTACACCTTC.

The rearrangement links TRBV28 to TRBJ2-3; 8 bases agree with TRBD2. CDR3 length: 15 amino acids. Germline-derived CDR1 and CDR2 are MDHEN and SYDVKM. Trimming at V came to 2 bases and at J to 0 bases, leaving 1 base not matched to a gene. The CDR3 sequence is CASSLTGGSTDTQYF. Written as DNA, the CDR3 is TGTGCCAGCAGTTTAACGGGAGGGAGCACAGATACGCAGTATTTT.

In this sample, this clonotype turned up many times. The rearrangement links TRBV5-6 to TRBJ1-2, with D perhaps TRBD1 (6 bases). V was trimmed by 3 bases and J by 8 bases, leaving 14 bases between them. CDR3 length: 13 amino acids. Germline loops: CDR1 SGHDT, CDR2 YYEEEE. This chain's CDR3 is CASSSDRTVGYTF. Written as DNA, the CDR3 is TGTGCCAGCAGCTCCGACAGGACGGTCGGCTACACCTTC.

The V and J genes are TRBV11-3 and TRBJ1-1; no firm D call. Per germline, CDR1 SGHNT and CDR2 YENEEA. This CDR3 region has 15 residues. The V end lost 1 base, the J end lost 2 bases, and 11 bases lay between the germline ends. CDR3 in DNA: TGTGCCAGCAGCTTAGGGGTAAAGATAAACACTGAAGCTTTCTTT. It specifies CASSLGVKINTEAFF.

In this sample, this clonotype turned up many times. The chain combines TRBV7-8 with TRBJ2-3; TRBD1 is a possible D gene (6 bases). From germline, CDR1 is SGHVS and CDR2 FQNEAQ. This CDR3 region has 14 residues. The V and J ends lost 4 bases and 6 bases respectively, with 14 bases between them. CDR3 amino acids: CASSSTTGGDTQYF. The CDR3 DNA sequence: TGTGCCAGCAGCTCTACGACAGGCGGGGATACGCAGTATTTT.

This clonotype was seen more than once but under ten times. This sequence joins TRBV10-3 and TRBJ2-5, with 8 bases identical to TRBD2. J gave up 1 base and V 6 bases, and 7 bases lay outside the gene matches. The CDR3 runs to 15 residues. CDR1 ENHRY and CDR2 SYGVKD come from the germline V gene. CDR3 amino acids: CAISESGGPQETQYF. The CDR3 DNA follows: TGTGCCATCAGCGAAAGCGGGGGTCCCCAAGAGACCCAGTACTTC.